Presented here are 20 T cell receptor beta chains from one specimen sequenced in a study of T-cell reconstitution after alpha-beta-depleted transplantation in children. TCRbeta library construction was performed incorporating unique molecular identifiers. TCRdb analysed the PCR reads with MiXCR anew, one entry per CDR3 protein. The sample lists around 360,000 distinct CDR3 sequences, 9% to 12% occurring once. Sequencing used PBMCs from the stem cell graft donor, obtained from the stem cell graft. The receptors derive from a human donor who donated a stem cell graft to a child with acute lymphoblastic leukemia.

The CDR3 DNA follows: TGTGCCAGCAGCTTGAGGGCAGGGAGCTTCGTTGGCACAGATACGCAGTATTTT. Residues: CASSLRAGSFVGTDTQYF. The rearrangement uses TRBV11-2 and TRBJ2-3; D assignment may be TRBD1 or TRBD2 (5 bases each). The germline V gene encodes CDR1 SGHAT and CDR2 FQNNGV. The CDR3 runs 18 residues. Trimming left V 3 bases short and J 1 base short, with 20 bases between.

CDR3 nucleotide sequence: TGTGCCAGCAGCCTCGACAGGGGGCAGACTGAAGCTTTCTTT. Residues: CASSLDRGQTEAFF. The chain employs TRBV5-6 and TRBJ1-1; 10 bases match TRBD1. The CDR3 covers 14 residues. Germline V gives CDR1 SGHDT, CDR2 YYEEEE. The V and J ends lost 4 bases and 5 bases, in that order; junction bases with no gene match: 5.

The genes are TRBV2 and TRBJ2-4; 10 bases map to TRBD1. Germline values: CDR1 SNHLY, CDR2 FYNNEI. With V trimmed by 7 bases and J by 0 bases, 9 bases remained unmatched. The CDR3 has 17 amino acids. The CDR3 loop reads CASTTGTGARAKNIQYF. The CDR3 DNA is TGTGCCAGCACGACTGGGACAGGGGCGAGAGCCAAAAACATTCAGTACTTC.

The chain combines TRBV12-3 or TRBV12-4 with TRBJ2-4; D unclear. V was trimmed by 7 bases and J by 6 bases, leaving 13 bases between them. The CDR3 loop spans 13 amino acids. CDR3 coding DNA: TGTGCCAGCACCCACGCTGAAACAAACATTCAGTACTTC. Residues: CASTHAETNIQYF.

This clonotype was recorded a few times. The chain combines TRBV3-1 with TRBJ2-7; D is perhaps TRBD1 (5 bases). Trimming took 3 bases from V and 4 from J, leaving 16 bases between them. The CDR3 runs to 15 residues. Germline loops: CDR1 LGHDT, CDR2 YNNKEL (reference sequence). In DNA, the CDR3 is TGTGCCAGCAGCCAGCAAGTGGGGAAGGGGTACGAGCAGTACTTC. It codes for CASSQQVGKGYEQYF.

In this sample, this clonotype turned up a few times. DNA for the CDR3: TGTGCCAGCAGGATTACAGGGCTCTATGGCTACACCTTC. This codes for CASRITGLYGYTF. The V and J genes are TRBV12-3 or TRBV12-4 and TRBJ1-2; tentatively, D is TRBD1 (6 bases). The CDR3 extends over 13 amino acids. V was trimmed by 6 bases and J by 4 bases, leaving 12 bases between them.

This chain links TRBV5-5 with TRBJ1-1, with D possibly being TRBD1 (6 bases). The V end lost 2 bases, the J end lost 4 bases, and 15 bases lay between the germline ends. CDR1 is SGHKS, CDR2 YYEKEE, per germline (reference sequence). CDR3 size: 15 residues. CDR3 protein: CASSFRAGVGTEAFF. The CDR3 DNA reads TGTGCCAGCAGCTTTAGAGCAGGGGTGGGCACTGAAGCTTTCTTT.

Only a few counts were recorded for this clonotype. This chain connects TRBV2 to TRBJ2-7, with 9 positions matching TRBD2. Germline lookup yields CDR1 SNHLY and CDR2 FYNNEI. This CDR3 is 15 amino acids long. V was clipped by 5 bases and J by 0 bases; unmatched bases: 5. As DNA, the CDR3 is TGTGCCAGCAGTTGGACTAGCGCGAGCTCCTACGAGCAGTACTTC. This encodes CASSWTSASSYEQYF. Filled out from reference TRBV2 and TRBJ2-7, the complete variable domain reads EPEVTQTPSHQVTQMGQEVILRCVPISNHLYFYWYRQILGQKVEFLVSFYNNEISEKSEIFDDQFSVERPDGSNFTLKIRSTKLEDSAMYFCASSWTSASSYEQYFGPGTRLTVT.

Many counts were recorded for this clonotype. The chain carries TRBV7-3 and TRBJ2-2; D uncertain. Germline V gene lookup returns CDR1 SGHTA and CDR2 FQGTGA. V lost 2 bases and J lost 0, with 7 bases in between. This CDR3 spans 15 amino acids. The DNA of the CDR3 is TGTGCCAGCAGCTTAGCAGACACGAACACCGGGGAGCTGTTTTTT. Protein: CASSLADTNTGELFF.

This clonotype came up a few times. The chain employs TRBV12-3 or TRBV12-4 and TRBJ2-7; D unclear. This CDR3 contains 12 residues. V lost 6 bases and J lost 4, with 10 bases in between. CDR3 DNA: TGTGCCAGCAGCCTCGAAAAATACGAGCAGTACTTC. Protein sequence: CASSLEKYEQYF.

The sample holds many counts of this clonotype. CDR3 coding DNA: TGCGCCAGCAGCTACCGGACAGGGCCCTCTTCCTACGAGCAGTACTTC. Translating it yields CASSYRTGPSSYEQYF. The chain has TRBV5-1 and TRBJ2-7; 8 positions agree with TRBD1. Germline values: CDR1 SGHRS, CDR2 YFSETQ. J was trimmed by 1 base and V by 3 bases; bases with no gene match: 9. There are 16 residues in the CDR3.

This clonotype has only a few counts. The chain recombines TRBV12-3 or TRBV12-4 with TRBJ1-1; TRBD1 matches 9 bases. The CDR3 totals 13 residues. V was clipped by 5 bases and J by 7 bases; unmatched bases: 5. The CDR3, as DNA: TGTGCCAGCAGTAGCGGGACAGGGAATGAAGCTTTCTTT. Protein: CASSSGTGNEAFF.

This clonotype has at least ten counts. This rearrangement joins TRBV7-2 to TRBJ2-5; TRBD2 aligns across 9 bases. The CDR3 sequence is 15 residues long. Trimming removed 7 bases from V and 2 bases from J; junction bases left unmatched: 8. CDR1 is SGHTA and CDR2 is FQGNSA in the germline V gene. CDR3 sequence (DNA): TGTGCCAGCACCCCGGACGCGGGAGGGCAAGAGACCCAGTACTTC. This sequence encodes CASTPDAGGQETQYF.

This rearrangement joins TRBV20-1 to TRBJ2-1, with TRBD2 matching over 10 bases. The trim removed 6 bases at V and 4 bases at J, leaving 6 bases unmatched. Looked up from germline, CDR1 is DFQATT and CDR2 is SNEGSKA (reference sequence). This CDR3 contains 14 residues. CDR3 sequence (DNA): TGCAGTGCAACCGGGACTAGCGTTTACAATGAGCAGTTCTTC. Encoded protein: CSATGTSVYNEQFF.

This clonotype has just a few counts. V usage is TRBV20-1 and J usage is TRBJ1-4; no definite D call. Trimming pared 6 bases from V and 0 bases from J, leaving 11 bases between. The CDR3 is 14 residues long. The V gene's germline CDR1 is DFQATT and CDR2 SNEGSKA (reference sequence). The CDR3 DNA is TGCAGTGCGACGGCGGAAGCAACTAATGAAAAACTGTTTTTT. Its translation: CSATAEATNEKLFF.

In its sample, this clonotype was seen a few times. This chain connects TRBV12-3 or TRBV12-4 to TRBJ2-7; D perhaps matches TRBD2 (6 bases). CDR3 length equals 14 residues. V lost 3 bases, J lost 5 bases, and 14 bases lay in between. CDR3 protein: CASSFPGGMNEQYF. The DNA of the CDR3 is TGTGCCAGCAGTTTTCCCGGGGGTATGAACGAGCAGTACTTC.

This clonotype turned up a few times. J is TRBJ2-5 and V is TRBV29-1; 7 bases fit TRBD2. The CDR3 is 13 residues long. Germline V CDR1 and CDR2: SQVTM, ANQGSEA. CDR3 protein: CRRGAGADETQYF. CDR3 bases: TGCAGGAGGGGCGCGGGAGCGGATGAGACCCAGTACTTC.

The rearrangement uses TRBV4-3 and TRBJ2-1, with 10 bases fitting TRBD2. From germline, CDR1 is LGHNA and CDR2 YSLEER. The CDR3 consists of 16 residues. The V gene end was trimmed by 1 base and the J gene end by 5 bases; junction bases not matched to a gene: 5. This chain's CDR3 is CASSQAGTSVHNEQFF. Written as DNA, the CDR3 is TGCGCCAGCAGCCAAGCCGGGACTAGCGTCCACAATGAGCAGTTCTTC.

This clonotype has only a few counts. This rearrangement joins TRBV30 to TRBJ2-5; TRBD2 matches at 7 bases. J was trimmed by 2 bases and V by 2 bases; bases with no gene match: 8. Germline V CDR1 and CDR2: GTSNPN, SVGIG (reference sequence). The CDR3 runs to 15 residues. The DNA of the CDR3 is TGTGCCTGGAGTTTGGGGACTACCCAGCAAGAGACCCAGTACTTC. Encoded protein: CAWSLGTTQQETQYF.

This clonotype appeared many times. This chain connects TRBV15 to TRBJ2-7, with a possible D match to TRBD2 (6 bases). CDR1 is LNHNV and CDR2 is YYDKDF in the germline V gene (reference sequence). The CDR3 is made up of 13 amino acids. Trimming removed 1 base from V and 9 bases from J, with 13 bases in between. This chain's CDR3 is CATSRGGVEGQYF. The CDR3 region has the DNA TGTGCCACCAGCAGAGGGGGGGTGGAAGGGCAGTACTTC.